This T cell receptor (beta chain) comes out of a study of blood T cell repertoires in COVID-19 (dated by TCRdb to about 2020). Background on the whole study: The collaborator samples originated in the United States, Italy and Spain and spanned the acute and convalescent phases of COVID-19. The material from the prospective study consisted of cDNA or gDNA derived from T cells, B-cell-depleted T cells, or PBMCs. Deeply sampled blood TCRbeta repertoires from subjects exposed to, actively infected with, or recovered from COVID-19 were included in the dataset. The repertoires were made available in a free public database intended to serve as a resource for research on the immune response to SARS-CoV-2. Samples were obtained from the ongoing ImmuneRACE study (first 160 participants) and from over a thousand subjects provided by 6 global collaborators. A de-identified subject ID, COVID-19 status, age in years and sex were almost always included in the sample metadata. HLA class I and class II types, where available, came from metadata supplied by the sample provider rather than from assay-based typing.

Collaborating institutions collected whole blood in K2EDTA tubes following their own protocols. Collaborator samples were shipped for TCRbeta analysis as frozen whole blood, isolated PBMCs, or DNA extracted from either sample type. The immunoSEQ Assay, a bias-controlled multiplex PCR, was used to amplify TCRbeta CDR3 regions from genomic DNA. Concerning the study's data processing: The number of nucleated cells in each sample was estimated by amplification of reference gene primers within the assay. To quantify the absolute abundance of each unique TCRbeta CDR3 rearrangement, sequence reads were collapsed and filtered. Productive Simpson clonality was computed per sample as the square root of Simpson's diversity index over productive rearrangements. TCRdb mirrors the immuneACCESS table, restricted to in-frame sequences. Some clones are absent from its copies; in checked studies, under half trace to an unresolved V gene, and the reason for the others is unknown. The V and J calls and the clone size are those of that table, but D and trimming were determined from the DNA. The sample table contains about 59,000 clones; only one count was recorded for around 90% of them. Roughly 15% of the sample is in the top ten clones.

Broader findings and caveats from the paper: How much clinical and demographic metadata was included differed by source and by participant, and the metadata was provided uncurated.

Worth noting for this clone: No antigen is known for it. No much larger clonotype is one base removed from it; base qualities were not supplied.

V drops 0 bases and J drops 3 bases, leaving 10 bases in between. The CDR3 runs 14 amino acids, cysteine and phenylalanine included. Only the CDR3 region is kept as DNA, spanning 42 bases read in frame from base 1. According to the germline V gene, CDR1 reads SGHRS and CDR2 reads YFSETQ. This chain is built from TRBV5-1 and TRBJ2-7; the D gene lacks a confident call. The source of this sequence is a man of 80 years or more with acute or convalescent COVID-19. Sequencing used peripheral blood. The CDR3 reads as follows: CASSLGVAFYEQYF. The nucleotide sequence reads TGCGCCAGCAGCTTGGGCGTAGCCTTCTACGAGCAGTACTTC.